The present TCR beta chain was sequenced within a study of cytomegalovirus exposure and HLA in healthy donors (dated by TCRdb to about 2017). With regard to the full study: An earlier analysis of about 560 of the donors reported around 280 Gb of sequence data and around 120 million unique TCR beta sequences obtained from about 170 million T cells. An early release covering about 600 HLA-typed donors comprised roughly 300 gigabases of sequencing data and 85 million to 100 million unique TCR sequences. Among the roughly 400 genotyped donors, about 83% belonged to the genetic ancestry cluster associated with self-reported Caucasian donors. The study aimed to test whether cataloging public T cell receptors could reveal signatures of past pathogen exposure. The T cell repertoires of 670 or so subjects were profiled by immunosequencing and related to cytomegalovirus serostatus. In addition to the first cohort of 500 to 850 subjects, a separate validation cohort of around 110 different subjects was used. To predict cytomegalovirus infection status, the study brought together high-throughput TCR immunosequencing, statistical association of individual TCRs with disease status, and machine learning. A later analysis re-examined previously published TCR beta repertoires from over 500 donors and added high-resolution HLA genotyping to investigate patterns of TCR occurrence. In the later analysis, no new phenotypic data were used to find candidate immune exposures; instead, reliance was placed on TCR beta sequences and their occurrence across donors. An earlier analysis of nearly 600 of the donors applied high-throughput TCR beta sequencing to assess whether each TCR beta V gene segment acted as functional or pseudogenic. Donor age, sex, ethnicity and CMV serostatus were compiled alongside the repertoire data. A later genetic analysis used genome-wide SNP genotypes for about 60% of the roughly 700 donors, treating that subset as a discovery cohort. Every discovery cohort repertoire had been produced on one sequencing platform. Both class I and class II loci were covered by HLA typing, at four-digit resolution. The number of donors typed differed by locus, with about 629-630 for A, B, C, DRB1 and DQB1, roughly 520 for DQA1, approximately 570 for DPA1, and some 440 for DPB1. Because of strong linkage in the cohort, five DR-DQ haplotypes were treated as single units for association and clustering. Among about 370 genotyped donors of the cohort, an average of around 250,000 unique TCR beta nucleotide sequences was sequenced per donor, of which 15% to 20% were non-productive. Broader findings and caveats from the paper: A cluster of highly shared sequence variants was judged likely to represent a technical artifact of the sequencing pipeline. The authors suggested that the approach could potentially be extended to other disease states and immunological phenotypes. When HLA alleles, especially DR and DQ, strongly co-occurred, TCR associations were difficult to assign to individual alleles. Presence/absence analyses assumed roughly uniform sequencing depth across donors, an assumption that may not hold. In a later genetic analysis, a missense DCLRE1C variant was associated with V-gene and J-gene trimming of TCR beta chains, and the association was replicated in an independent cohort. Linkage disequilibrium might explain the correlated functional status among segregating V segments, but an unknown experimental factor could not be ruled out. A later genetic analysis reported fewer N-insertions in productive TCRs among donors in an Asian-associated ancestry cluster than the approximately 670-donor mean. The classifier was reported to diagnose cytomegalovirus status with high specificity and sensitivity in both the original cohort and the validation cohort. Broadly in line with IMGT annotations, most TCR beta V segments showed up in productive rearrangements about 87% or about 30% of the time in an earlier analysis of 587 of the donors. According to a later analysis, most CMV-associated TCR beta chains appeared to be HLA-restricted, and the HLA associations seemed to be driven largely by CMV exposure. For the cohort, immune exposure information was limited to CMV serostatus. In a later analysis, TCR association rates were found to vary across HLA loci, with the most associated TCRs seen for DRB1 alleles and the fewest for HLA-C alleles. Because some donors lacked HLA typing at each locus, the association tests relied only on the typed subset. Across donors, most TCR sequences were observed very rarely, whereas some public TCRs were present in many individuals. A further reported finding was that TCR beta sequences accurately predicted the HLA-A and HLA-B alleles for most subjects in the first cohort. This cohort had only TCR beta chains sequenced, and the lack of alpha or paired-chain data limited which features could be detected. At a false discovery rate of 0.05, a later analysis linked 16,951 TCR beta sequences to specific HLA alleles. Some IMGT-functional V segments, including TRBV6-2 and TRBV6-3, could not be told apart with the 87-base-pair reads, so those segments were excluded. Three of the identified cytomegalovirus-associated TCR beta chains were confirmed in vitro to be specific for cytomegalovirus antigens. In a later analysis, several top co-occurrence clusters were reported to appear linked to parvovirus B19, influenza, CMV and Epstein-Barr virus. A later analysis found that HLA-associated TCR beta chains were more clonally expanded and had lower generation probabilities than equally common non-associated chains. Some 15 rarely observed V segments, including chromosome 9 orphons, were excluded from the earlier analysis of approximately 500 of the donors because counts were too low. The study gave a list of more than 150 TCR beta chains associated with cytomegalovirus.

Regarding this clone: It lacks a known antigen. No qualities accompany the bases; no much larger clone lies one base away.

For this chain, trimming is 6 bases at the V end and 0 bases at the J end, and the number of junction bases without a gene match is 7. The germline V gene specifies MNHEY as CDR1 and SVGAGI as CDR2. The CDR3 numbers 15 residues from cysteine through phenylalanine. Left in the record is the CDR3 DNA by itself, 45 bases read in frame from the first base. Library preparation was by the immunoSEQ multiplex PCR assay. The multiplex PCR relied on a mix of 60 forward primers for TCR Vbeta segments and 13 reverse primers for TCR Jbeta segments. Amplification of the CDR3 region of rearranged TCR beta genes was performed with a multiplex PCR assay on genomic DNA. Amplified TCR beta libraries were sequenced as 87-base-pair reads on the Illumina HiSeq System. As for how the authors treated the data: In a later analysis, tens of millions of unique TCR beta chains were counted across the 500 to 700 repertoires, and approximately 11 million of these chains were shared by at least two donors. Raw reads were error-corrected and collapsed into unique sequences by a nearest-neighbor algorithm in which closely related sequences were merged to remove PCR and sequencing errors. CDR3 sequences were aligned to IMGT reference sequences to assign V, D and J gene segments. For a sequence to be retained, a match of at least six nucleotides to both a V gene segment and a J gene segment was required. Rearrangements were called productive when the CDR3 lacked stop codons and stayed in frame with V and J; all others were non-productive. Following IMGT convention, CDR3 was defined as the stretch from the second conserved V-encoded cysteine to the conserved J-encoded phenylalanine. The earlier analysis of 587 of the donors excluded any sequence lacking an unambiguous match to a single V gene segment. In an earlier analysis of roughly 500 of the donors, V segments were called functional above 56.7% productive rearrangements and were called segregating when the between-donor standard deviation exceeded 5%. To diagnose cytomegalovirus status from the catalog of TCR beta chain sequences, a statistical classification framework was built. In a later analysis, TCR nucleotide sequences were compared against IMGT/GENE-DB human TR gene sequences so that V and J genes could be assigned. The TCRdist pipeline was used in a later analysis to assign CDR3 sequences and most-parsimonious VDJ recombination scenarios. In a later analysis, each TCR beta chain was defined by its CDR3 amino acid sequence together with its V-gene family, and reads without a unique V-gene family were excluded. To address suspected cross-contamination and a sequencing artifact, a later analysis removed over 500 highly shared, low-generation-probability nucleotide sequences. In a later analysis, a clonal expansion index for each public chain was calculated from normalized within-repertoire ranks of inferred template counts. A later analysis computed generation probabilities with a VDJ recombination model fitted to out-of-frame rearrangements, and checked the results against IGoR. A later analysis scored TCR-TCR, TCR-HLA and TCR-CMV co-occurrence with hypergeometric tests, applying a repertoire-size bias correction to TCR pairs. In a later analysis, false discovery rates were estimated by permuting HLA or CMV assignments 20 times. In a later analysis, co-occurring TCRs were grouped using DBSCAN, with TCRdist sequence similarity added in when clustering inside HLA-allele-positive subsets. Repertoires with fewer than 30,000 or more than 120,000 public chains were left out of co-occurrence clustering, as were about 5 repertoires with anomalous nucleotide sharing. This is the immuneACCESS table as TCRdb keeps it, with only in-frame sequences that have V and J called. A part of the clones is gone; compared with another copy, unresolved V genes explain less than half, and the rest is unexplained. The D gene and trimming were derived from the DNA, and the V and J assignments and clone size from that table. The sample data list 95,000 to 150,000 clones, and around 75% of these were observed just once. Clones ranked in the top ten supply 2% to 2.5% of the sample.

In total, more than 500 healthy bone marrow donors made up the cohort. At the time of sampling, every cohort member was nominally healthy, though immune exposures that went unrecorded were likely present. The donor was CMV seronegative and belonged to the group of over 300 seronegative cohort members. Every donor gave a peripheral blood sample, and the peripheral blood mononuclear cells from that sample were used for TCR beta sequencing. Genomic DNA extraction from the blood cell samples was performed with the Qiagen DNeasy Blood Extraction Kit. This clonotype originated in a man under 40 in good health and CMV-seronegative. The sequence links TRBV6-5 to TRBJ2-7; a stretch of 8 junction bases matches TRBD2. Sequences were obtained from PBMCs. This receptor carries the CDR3 CASSFSGESSYEQYF. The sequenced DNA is TGTGCCAGCAGCTTTAGCGGGGAGAGCTCCTACGAGCAGTACTTC.